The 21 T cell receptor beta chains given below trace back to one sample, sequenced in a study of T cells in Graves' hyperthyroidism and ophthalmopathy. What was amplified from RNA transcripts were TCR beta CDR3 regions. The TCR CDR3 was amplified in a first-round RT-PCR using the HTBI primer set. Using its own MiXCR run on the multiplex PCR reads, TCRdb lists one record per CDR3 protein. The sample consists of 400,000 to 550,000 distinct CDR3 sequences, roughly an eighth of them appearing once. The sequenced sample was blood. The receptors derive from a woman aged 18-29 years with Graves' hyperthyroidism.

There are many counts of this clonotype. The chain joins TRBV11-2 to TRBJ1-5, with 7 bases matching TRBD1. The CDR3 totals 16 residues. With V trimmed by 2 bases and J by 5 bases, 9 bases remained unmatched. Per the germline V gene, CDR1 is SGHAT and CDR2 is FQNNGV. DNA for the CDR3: TGTGCCAGCAGCTTATCCCCGACAGGGCTAGATCAGCCCCAGCATTTT. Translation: CASSLSPTGLDQPQHF.

This CDR3 reads CSARRAGGFNNEQFF. DNA for the CDR3: TGCAGTGCTAGGAGAGCGGGAGGCTTCAACAATGAGCAGTTCTTC. The chain links TRBV20-1 to TRBJ2-1; TRBD2 agrees at 9 bases. The J segment lost 5 bases and the V segment lost 3 bases, leaving 8 bases of the junction unmatched. The CDR3 spans 15 residues. From germline, CDR1 is DFQATT and CDR2 SNEGSKA (reference sequence).

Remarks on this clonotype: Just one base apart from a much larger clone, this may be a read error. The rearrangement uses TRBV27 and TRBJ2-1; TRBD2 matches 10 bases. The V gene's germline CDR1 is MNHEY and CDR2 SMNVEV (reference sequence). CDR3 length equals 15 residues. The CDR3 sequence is CAGSPLAGAAHEQFF. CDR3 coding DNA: TGTGCCGGCAGTCCCCTAGCGGGAGCAGCTCATGAGCAGTTCTTC.

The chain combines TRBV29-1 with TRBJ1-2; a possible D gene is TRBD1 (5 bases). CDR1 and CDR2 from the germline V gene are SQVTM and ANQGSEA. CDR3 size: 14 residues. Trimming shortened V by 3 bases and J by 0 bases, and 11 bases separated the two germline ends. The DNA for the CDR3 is TGCAGCGTTGACAGGGCTACAGCTAACTATGGCTACACCTTC. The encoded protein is CSVDRATANYGYTF.

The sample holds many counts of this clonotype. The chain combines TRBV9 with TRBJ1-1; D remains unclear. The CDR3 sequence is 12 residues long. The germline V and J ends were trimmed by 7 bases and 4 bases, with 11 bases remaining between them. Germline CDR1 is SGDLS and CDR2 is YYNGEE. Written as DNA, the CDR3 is TGTGCCAGCGCAAAGGTAGGCACTGAAGCTTTCTTT. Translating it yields CASAKVGTEAFF.

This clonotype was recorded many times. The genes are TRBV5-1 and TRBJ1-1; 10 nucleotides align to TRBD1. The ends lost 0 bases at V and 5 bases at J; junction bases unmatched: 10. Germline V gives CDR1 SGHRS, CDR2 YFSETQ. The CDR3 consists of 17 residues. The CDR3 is CASSLALRDRGITEAFF. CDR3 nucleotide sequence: TGCGCCAGCAGCTTGGCCCTCCGGGACAGGGGAATAACTGAAGCTTTCTTT.

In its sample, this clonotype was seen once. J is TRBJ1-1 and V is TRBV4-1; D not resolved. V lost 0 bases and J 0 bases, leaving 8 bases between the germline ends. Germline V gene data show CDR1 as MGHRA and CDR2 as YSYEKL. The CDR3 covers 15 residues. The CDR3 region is CASSQEYRLNTEAFF. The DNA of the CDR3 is TGCGCCAGCAGCCAAGAGTATCGCTTGAACACTGAAGCTTTCTTT.

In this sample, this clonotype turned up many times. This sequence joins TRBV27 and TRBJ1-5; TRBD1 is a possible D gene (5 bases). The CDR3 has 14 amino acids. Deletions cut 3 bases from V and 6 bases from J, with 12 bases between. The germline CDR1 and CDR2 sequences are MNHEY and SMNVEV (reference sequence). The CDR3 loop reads CASSFWGSGQPQHF. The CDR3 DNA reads TGTGCCAGCAGTTTTTGGGGGTCAGGTCAGCCCCAGCATTTT.

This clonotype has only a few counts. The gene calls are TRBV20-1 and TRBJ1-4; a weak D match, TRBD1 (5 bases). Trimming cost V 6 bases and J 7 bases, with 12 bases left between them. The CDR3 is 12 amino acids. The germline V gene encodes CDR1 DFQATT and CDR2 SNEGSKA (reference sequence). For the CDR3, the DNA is TGCAGTGCCGCCCCTGGGGCTGAAAAACTGTTTTTT. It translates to CSAAPGAEKLFF.

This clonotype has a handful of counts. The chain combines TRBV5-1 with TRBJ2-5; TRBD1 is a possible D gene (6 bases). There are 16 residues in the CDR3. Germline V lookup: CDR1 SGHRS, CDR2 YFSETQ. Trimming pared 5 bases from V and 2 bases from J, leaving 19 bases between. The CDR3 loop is CASSSGTSELQETQYF. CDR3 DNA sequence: TGCGCCAGCAGTTCCGGGACATCCGAACTTCAAGAGACCCAGTACTTC.

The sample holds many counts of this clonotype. The CDR3 here is CASRAGTSSPDTQYF. CDR3 nucleotide sequence: TGTGCCAGCAGAGCTGGGACTAGTAGTCCAGATACGCAGTATTTT. The V and J genes are TRBV3-1 and TRBJ2-3, with 8 bases aligning to TRBD2. The CDR3 has 15 amino acids. CDR1 is LGHDT and CDR2 is YNNKEL in the germline V gene (reference sequence). Germline trimming cut 6 bases from V and 4 bases from J; bases unmatched to any gene: 9.

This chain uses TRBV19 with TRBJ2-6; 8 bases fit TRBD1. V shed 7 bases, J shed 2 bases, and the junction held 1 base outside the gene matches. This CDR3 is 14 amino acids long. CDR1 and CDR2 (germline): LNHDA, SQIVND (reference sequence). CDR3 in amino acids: CASIQGAGANVLTF. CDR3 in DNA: TGTGCCAGTATACAGGGGGCTGGGGCCAACGTCCTGACTTTC.

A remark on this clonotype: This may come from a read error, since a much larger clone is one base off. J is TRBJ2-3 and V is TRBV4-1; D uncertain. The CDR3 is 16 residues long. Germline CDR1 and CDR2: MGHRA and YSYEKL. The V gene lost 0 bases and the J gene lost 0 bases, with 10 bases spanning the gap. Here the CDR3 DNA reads TGCGCCAGCAGCCAAGAGGGGTGGCAGAGCACAGATACGCAGTATTTT. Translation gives CASSQEGWQSTDTQYF.

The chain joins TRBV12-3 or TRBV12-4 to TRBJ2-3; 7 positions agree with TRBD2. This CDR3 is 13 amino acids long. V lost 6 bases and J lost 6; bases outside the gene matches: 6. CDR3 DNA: TGTGCCAGCAGCCACGGACTAGTTGATACGCAGTATTTT. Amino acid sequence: CASSHGLVDTQYF.

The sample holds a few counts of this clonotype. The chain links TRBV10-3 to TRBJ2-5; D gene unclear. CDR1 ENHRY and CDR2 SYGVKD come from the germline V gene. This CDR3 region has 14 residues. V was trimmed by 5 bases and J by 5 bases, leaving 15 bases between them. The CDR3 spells CAISPHSSSETQYF. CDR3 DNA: TGTGCCATCAGTCCACATAGCAGTTCTGAGACCCAGTACTTC.

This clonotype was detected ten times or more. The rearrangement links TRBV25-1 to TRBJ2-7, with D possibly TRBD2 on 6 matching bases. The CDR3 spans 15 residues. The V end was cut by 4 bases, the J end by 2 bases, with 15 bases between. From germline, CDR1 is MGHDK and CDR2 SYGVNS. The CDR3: CASSGRAGGPYEQYF. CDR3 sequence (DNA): TGTGCCAGCAGTGGGAGAGCGGGCGGGCCCTACGAGCAGTACTTC.

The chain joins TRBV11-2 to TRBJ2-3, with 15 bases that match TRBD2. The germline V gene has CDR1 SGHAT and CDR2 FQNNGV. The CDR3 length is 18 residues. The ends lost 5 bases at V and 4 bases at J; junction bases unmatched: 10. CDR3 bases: TGTGCCAGCAGCCCAGGACTAGCGGGAGGGCCGGTCGCAGATACGCAGTATTTT. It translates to CASSPGLAGGPVADTQYF.

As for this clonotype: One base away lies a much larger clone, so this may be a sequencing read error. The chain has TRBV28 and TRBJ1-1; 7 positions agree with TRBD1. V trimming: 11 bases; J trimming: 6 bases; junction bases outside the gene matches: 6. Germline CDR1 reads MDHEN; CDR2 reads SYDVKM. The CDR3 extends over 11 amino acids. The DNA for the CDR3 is TGTGCCGGCAACGACAGGGCTGAAGCTTTCTTT. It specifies CAGNDRAEAFF.

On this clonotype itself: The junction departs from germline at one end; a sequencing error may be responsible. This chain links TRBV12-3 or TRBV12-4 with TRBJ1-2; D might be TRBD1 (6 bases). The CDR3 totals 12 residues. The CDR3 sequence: CAGSQGNYGYTF. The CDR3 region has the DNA TGTGCCGGCAGTCAGGGGAACTATGGCTACACCTTC.

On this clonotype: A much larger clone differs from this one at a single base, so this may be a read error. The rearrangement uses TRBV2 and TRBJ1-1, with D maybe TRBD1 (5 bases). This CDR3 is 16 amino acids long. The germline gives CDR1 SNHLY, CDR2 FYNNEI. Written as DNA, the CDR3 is TGTACCAGCAGGACAATATCAGGACTTTTTTCCACTGAAGCTTTCTTT. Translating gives CTSRTISGLFSTEAFF.

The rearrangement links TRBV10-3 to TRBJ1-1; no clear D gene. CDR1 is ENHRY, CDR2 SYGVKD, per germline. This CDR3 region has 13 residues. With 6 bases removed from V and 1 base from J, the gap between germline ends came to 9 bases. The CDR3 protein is CAIRKEGNTEAFF. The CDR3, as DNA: TGTGCCATCAGAAAAGAGGGGAACACTGAAGCTTTCTTT.